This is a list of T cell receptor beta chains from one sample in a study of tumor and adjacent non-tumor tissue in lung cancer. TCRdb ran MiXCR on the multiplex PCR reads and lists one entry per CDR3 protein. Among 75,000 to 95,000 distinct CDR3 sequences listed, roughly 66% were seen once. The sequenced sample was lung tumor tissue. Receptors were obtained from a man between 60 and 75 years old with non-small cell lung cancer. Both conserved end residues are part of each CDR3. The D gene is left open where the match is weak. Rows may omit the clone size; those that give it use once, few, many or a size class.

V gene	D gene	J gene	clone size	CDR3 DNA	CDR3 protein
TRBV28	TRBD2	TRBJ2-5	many	TGTGCCAGCACCGTAACTCCCGGGACTACGCTCGCAGATACCCAGTACTTC	CASTVTPGTTLADTQYF
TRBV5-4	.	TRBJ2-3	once	TGTGCCAGCAGCCTGTACAGCACAGATATGCAGTATTTT	CASSLYSTDMQYF
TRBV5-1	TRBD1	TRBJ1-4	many	TGCGCCAGCAGCACGGGACAGGGAGGTGAAAAACTGTTTTTT	CASSTGQGGEKLFF
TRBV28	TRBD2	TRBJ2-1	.	TGTGCCATCAGTCTCTGGACTAGCGCCACACACAATGAGCAGTTCTTC	CAISLWTSATHNEQFF
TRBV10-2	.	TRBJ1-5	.	TGCGCCAGCAGTGAGACAGGTGGGGTTGCCAATCAGCCCCAGCATTTC	CASSETGGVANQPQHF
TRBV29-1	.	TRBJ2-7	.	TGCGGCGCGGCAGAAAAGCAGGTCACTACCTACGAGCAGTACTTC	CGAAEKQVTTYEQYF
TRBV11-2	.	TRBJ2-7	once	TGTGCCAGCAGTTCAGGACTGCGCGAGCAGTACTTC	CASSSGLREQYF
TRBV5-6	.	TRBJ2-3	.	TGTGTCAGCAGCGCCACTACGAGCACAGATACGCAATATTTT	CVSSATTSTDTQYF
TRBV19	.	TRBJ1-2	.	TGTGCCAGTAGTATAGGGCAGGGGAGCTATGGCTACACCTTC	CASSIGQGSYGYTF
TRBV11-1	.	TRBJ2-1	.	TGTACCGGCAGCTTAGGGGACGGGGCCAATGAGCAGTTCTTC	CTGSLGDGANEQFF
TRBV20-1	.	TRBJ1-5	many	TGCAGTGCCACTACCGGGACCGGCAATCAGCCCCAGCATTTT	CSATTGTGNQPQHF
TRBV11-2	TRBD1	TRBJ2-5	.	TGTGCCAGCAGCCCAAGCAGTACCCAGGGGGTCCAGTACTTC	CASSPSSTQGVQYF
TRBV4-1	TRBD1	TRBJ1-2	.	TGCGCCAGCAGCAAAACCGGGACAGGGGGCAGGGGCTACTATGGCTACACCTTC	CASSKTGTGGRGYYGYTF
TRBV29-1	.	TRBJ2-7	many	TGCAGCGTTGCGGAGGGGGCCTACGAGCAGTACTTC	CSVAEGAYEQYF
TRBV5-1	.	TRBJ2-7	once	TGCGCCAACAGCTTGGAGTCCTACTACGAGCAGTACTTC	CANSLESYYEQYF
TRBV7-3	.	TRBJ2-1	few	TGTGCCAGCAGCGGTGGTTCTCATGAGCAGTTCTTC	CASSGGSHEQFF
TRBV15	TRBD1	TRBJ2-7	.	TGTGCCACCAGCAGCCCCGGGACAGAGGGGGAGCAGTACTTC	CATSSPGTEGEQYF
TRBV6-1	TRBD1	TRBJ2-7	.	TGTGCCAGCAGTGAAGGGACAGGGACCGGCGAGCAGTACTTC	CASSEGTGTGEQYF
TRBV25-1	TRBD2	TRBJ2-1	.	TGTGCCAGCAGTGGAGCGGGGTCCTACAATGAGCAGTTCTTC	CASSGAGSYNEQFF
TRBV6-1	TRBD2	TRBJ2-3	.	TGTGCTAGCAGTAAAGAACTAGCGGGACGCGCAGATACGCAGTATTTT	CASSKELAGRADTQYF
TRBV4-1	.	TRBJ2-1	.	TGCGCCAATCCCCATTTCGGACCTTATAATGAGCAGTTCTTC	CANPHFGPYNEQFF
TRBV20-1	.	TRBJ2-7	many	TGCAGTGCGCAAAGCGGAATACTTTACGAGCAGTACTTC	CSAQSGILYEQYF
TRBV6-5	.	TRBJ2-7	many	TGTGCCAGCAGCCTAGGGGTGACCTACGAGCAGTACTTC	CASSLGVTYEQYF
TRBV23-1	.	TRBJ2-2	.	TGCGCCAGCAGTCACCTTACTCGCACGGGACATGGGCCCACCGGGGAGCTGTTTTTT	CASSHLTRTGHGPTGELFF
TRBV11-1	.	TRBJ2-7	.	TGTGCCAGCAGCATCGCGGGACGGGGGCATTACGAGCAGTACTTC	CASSIAGRGHYEQYF
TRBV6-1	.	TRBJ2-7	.	TGTGCCAGCAATGAAGCGTTTTTCGAGGGAGCCTACGAGCAGTACTTC	CASNEAFFEGAYEQYF
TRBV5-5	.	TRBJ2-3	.	TGTGCCAGCAGCTTGGCGGCTACGAGAACTAGCACAGATACGCAGTATTTT	CASSLAATRTSTDTQYF
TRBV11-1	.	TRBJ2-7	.	TGTGCCAGCAGCCTTCACGGCGGCGCCTGCGAGCAGTACTTC	CASSLHGGACEQYF
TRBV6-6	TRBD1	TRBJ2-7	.	TGTGCCAGCAGTCACAACAGGGGAGCCTACGAGCAATACTTC	CASSHNRGAYEQYF
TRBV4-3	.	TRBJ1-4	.	TGTGCCAGCAGCATACAACCCTGGGATGAAAAACTGTTTTTT	CASSIQPWDEKLFF
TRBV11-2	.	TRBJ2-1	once	TGTGCAAGCAGCTTAGAGCGGAGGAGCTCCTACAATAAGCAGTTCTTC	CASSLERRSSYNKQFF
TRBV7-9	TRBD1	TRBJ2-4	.	TGTGCCAGCAGCTCCTGGTGGACAGGAGCCAGGCCCATAGCCAAAAACATTCAGTACTTC	CASSSWWTGARPIAKNIQYF
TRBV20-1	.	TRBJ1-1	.	TGCAGTGCTTCCCCGGGCGGGAGTGAAGCTTTCTTT	CSASPGGSEAFF
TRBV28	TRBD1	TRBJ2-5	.	TGTGCCAGCAGTCTAACGGGACAGTCCGTAGAGACCCAGTACTTC	CASSLTGQSVETQYF
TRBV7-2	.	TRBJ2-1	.	TGTGCCAGCAGCTTAGCCGGGATAGGGCCTTACAATGAGCAGTTCTTC	CASSLAGIGPYNEQFF
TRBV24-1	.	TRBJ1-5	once	TGTGCCACCAGCGCGGAGGACAGCAATCAGCCCCAGCATTTT	CATSAEDSNQPQHF
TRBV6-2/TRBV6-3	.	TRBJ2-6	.	TGTGCCAGCAGTTACACGGTAGGGCGCGCTGGGGCCAACGTCCTGACTTTC	CASSYTVGRAGANVLTF
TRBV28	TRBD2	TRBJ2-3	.	TGTACCAGCAAGACCTCTAGCGGGAGGTCAACAGATACGCAGTATTTT	CTSKTSSGRSTDTQYF
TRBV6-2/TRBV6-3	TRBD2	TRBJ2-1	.	TGTGCCAGCCGTTACATTAGCGGGACCAATGAGCAGTTCTTC	CASRYISGTNEQFF
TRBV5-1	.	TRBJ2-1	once	TGCGCCAGCAGCCTTGGGTCAGGGGCGCGGAACGAGCAGTTCTTC	CASSLGSGARNEQFF
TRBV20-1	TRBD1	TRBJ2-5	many	TGCAGTGCCGACGGACAGGGAGCAGAGACCCAGTACTTC	CSADGQGAETQYF
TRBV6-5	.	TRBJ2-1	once	TGTGCCAGAAGTTACTCGAGACTAGATAATGAGCAGTTCTTC	CARSYSRLDNEQFF
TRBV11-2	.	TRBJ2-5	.	TGCGCCAGCAGCTTAGGAGGGTCGGTCCGAGAGGCCCAGTACTTC	CASSLGGSVREAQYF